The source of this T cell receptor beta chain is a study of molecular identifiers for immune sequencing clone quantification. TCRdb reprocessed the PCR reads via MiXCR and lists one record per CDR3 protein. The data contain 250,000 to 400,000 distinct CDR3 sequences, 20% to 25% of them singletons. On this clonotype: The junction departs from germline at one end; a sequencing error may be responsible.

This CDR3 region has 12 residues. Germline assignment: CDR1 SNHLY and CDR2 FYNNEI. The sequencing input was naive CD8+ T cells from blood, with Jurkat cell RNA spiked in. The subset was: FACS-sorted CD8+CD4-CCR7+CD45RA+ naive T cells. The chain carries TRBV2 and TRBJ1-1, with D hard to call. This clonotype originated in a human donor in good health. Some libraries in this study had Jurkat cell RNA spiked in. The CDR3 DNA sequence: TGTGCCGGCAGTGAAGGGAACACTGAAGCTTTCTTT. Translating it yields CAGSEGNTEAFF.